This passage covers 27 T cell receptor beta chains from one sample sequenced in a study of Ad26.COV2.S vaccination and SARS-CoV-2 variants. Generated by immunoSEQ multiplex PCR, the TCRdb table keeps only in-frame clones and is missing some. The profile shows about 350,000 clones, roughly 94% of them singletons. This specimen consisted of peripheral blood, obtained after recovery from COVID-19. These receptors originate from a human donor who had recovered from COVID-19.

This rearrangement joins TRBV19 to TRBJ2-7; D unresolved. V was trimmed by 4 bases and J by 9 bases, leaving 19 bases between them. This CDR3 contains 14 residues. CDR1 and CDR2 from the germline V gene are LNHDA and SQIVND (reference sequence). The CDR3: CASSNPLEGLGQYF. DNA for the CDR3: TGTGCCAGTAGTAACCCCCTGGAAGGGCTTGGGCAGTACTTC.

The CDR3 loop is CASSYSTSGAYEQYF. In DNA form, the CDR3 reads TGTGCCAGCAGTTACTCGACTAGCGGGGCGTACGAGCAGTACTTC. The chain joins TRBV6-6 to TRBJ2-7, with 11 bases identical to TRBD2. Germline loops: CDR1 MNHNY, CDR2 SVGAGI (reference sequence). CDR3 size: 15 residues. With V trimmed by 0 bases and J by 4 bases, 2 bases remained unmatched.

The chain recombines TRBV20-1 with TRBJ2-7; the match to TRBD2 covers 11 bases. Germline V gene lookup returns CDR1 DFQATT and CDR2 SNEGSKA (reference sequence). V lost 3 bases, J lost 5 bases, and 9 bases stayed unmatched. This CDR3 comprises 15 residues. CDR3 protein: CSASPPSGGLDEQYF. CDR3 DNA sequence: TGCAGTGCTAGTCCCCCTAGCGGGGGGTTGGACGAGCAGTACTTC.

This chain joins TRBV14 and TRBJ2-7, with 8 bases that match TRBD1. From germline, CDR1 is SGHDN and CDR2 FVKESK. V lost 2 bases to trimming and J lost 2 bases; unmatched junction nucleotides: 5. The CDR3 consists of 15 residues. The CDR3 reads CASSQRQGKAYEQYF. The CDR3 DNA reads TGTGCCAGCAGCCAAAGACAGGGGAAGGCCTACGAGCAGTACTTC.

This chain links TRBV27 with TRBJ2-1; 13 bases align to TRBD2. V lost 6 bases to trimming and J lost 4 bases; unmatched junction nucleotides: 3. CDR1 is MNHEY, CDR2 SMNVEV, per germline (reference sequence). CDR3 size: 15 residues. The DNA of the CDR3 is TGTGCCAGCAGCTGGACTAGCGGGGGATACAATGAGCAGTTCTTC. Translation: CASSWTSGGYNEQFF.

The V gene is TRBV5-1, the J gene TRBJ2-1; possibly TRBD1 for D (6 bases). Trimming stripped 1 base from V and 5 bases from J, with 13 bases between. This CDR3 comprises 15 residues. CDR1 and CDR2 from the germline V gene are SGHRS and YFSETQ. For the CDR3, the DNA is TGCGCCAGCAGCTTGACACAGGGTCTGCACAATGAGCAGTTCTTC. Protein sequence: CASSLTQGLHNEQFF.

The V call is TRBV3-1 (or the pseudogene TRBV3-2), the J call TRBJ1-2; 7 nucleotides match TRBD1. The CDR3 consists of 13 residues. Germline V gene lookup returns CDR1 LGHDT and CDR2 YNNKEL (reference sequence). The V and J ends lost 4 bases and 8 bases, in that order; junction bases with no gene match: 7. The CDR3 here is CASSPDQGGGYTF. In nucleotides, the CDR3 is TGTGCCAGCAGCCCGGACCAGGGGGGAGGCTACACCTTC.

The chain is built from TRBV2 and TRBJ1-2; D not certain. The V end was cut by 7 bases, the J end by 1 base, with 16 bases between. The CDR3 has 15 residues. Germline CDR1 reads SNHLY; CDR2 reads FYNNEI. CDR3 in DNA: TGTGCCAGCAAGGAGTCTCGGGGTGATAACTATGGCTACACCTTC. Protein: CASKESRGDNYGYTF.

The chain carries TRBV9 and TRBJ1-2, with D perhaps matching TRBD1 (6 bases). CDR1 and CDR2 from the germline V gene are SGDLS and YYNGEE. V gave up 3 bases and J gave up 2 bases, with 23 bases separating them. The CDR3 runs to 18 residues. CDR3 nucleotide sequence: TGTGCCAGCAGCGCACATGCGGGGGCGCGACCCATAAACTATGGCTACACCTTC. It is translated as CASSAHAGARPINYGYTF.

The genes are TRBV6-5 and TRBJ1-5; D is unclear. The CDR3 consists of 13 residues. V lost 8 bases and J 1 base, leaving 9 bases between the germline ends. CDR1 and CDR2 from the germline V gene are MNHEY and SVGAGI. CDR3 in amino acids: CASSRQSNQPQHF. The DNA for the CDR3 is TGTGCCAGCTCTCGGCAGAGCAATCAGCCCCAGCATTTT.

This chain links TRBV7-6 with TRBJ2-1; the match to TRBD2 covers 15 bases. V gave up 5 bases and J gave up 12 bases; unmatched junction bases: 5. Germline V gives CDR1 SGHVS, CDR2 FNYEAQ. There are 14 residues in the CDR3. CDR3 in DNA: TGTGCCAGCAGCCTCGGACTAGCGGGGGGGGCGCAGTTCTTC. Protein: CASSLGLAGGAQFF.

The gene calls are TRBV12-3 or TRBV12-4 and TRBJ2-1; D ambiguous. The CDR3 covers 12 residues. With 2 bases removed from V and 7 bases from J, the gap between germline ends came to 6 bases. CDR3 region: CASSLMGNEQFF. The CDR3 DNA follows: TGTGCCAGCAGTTTAATGGGGAATGAGCAGTTCTTC.

The chain carries TRBV2 and TRBJ1-5, with D unclear. Germline CDR1 reads SNHLY; CDR2 reads FYNNEI. The CDR3 contains 15 residues. V was cut by 7 bases and J by 0 bases, with 13 bases left in between. CDR3 residues: CASKMQVYSNQPQHF. CDR3 coding DNA: TGTGCCAGCAAGATGCAGGTATATAGCAATCAGCCCCAGCATTTT.

The chain employs TRBV6-2 or TRBV6-3 and TRBJ2-7, with TRBD2 matching over 7 bases. The germline V gene encodes CDR1 MNHEY and CDR2 SVGEGT. There are 13 residues in the CDR3. V lost 6 bases to trimming and J lost 4 bases; unmatched junction nucleotides: 6. The CDR3 is CASSRGEGYEQYF. DNA of the CDR3: TGTGCCAGCAGCCGGGGGGAGGGGTACGAGCAGTACTTC.

The V call is TRBV2, the J call TRBJ1-5; D unresolved. CDR3 size: 16 residues. V was clipped by 2 bases and J by 7 bases, with 18 bases between them. Germline V gene lookup returns CDR1 SNHLY and CDR2 FYNNEI. CDR3 in amino acids: CASSEFLDPRVQPQHF. CDR3 in DNA: TGTGCCAGCAGTGAATTCTTGGACCCGAGGGTACAGCCCCAGCATTTT.

This chain links TRBV14 with TRBJ1-3; D is undetermined. Germline V CDR1 and CDR2: SGHDN, FVKESK. V was clipped by 3 bases and J by 6 bases, with 3 bases between them. The CDR3 has 11 amino acids. The CDR3 nucleotides read TGTGCCAGCAGCCAGAAAAACACCATATATTTT. Translation gives CASSQKNTIYF.

This sequence joins TRBV3-1 (or the pseudogene TRBV3-2) and TRBJ1-2; TRBD1 is a possible D gene (6 bases). Germline values: CDR1 LGHDT, CDR2 YNNKEL (reference sequence). The CDR3 runs to 16 residues. With 0 bases removed from V and 0 bases from J, the gap between germline ends came to 11 bases. CDR3: CASSQDQAGANYGYTF. CDR3 nucleotides: TGTGCCAGCAGCCAAGATCAGGCAGGGGCTAACTATGGCTACACCTTC.

The rearrangement links TRBV18 to TRBJ1-5; D remains ambiguous. The ends were cut back, 3 bases at V and 3 bases at J, with 6 bases in the middle. Germline V gene data show CDR1 as KGHSH and CDR2 as LQKENI. This CDR3 has 13 amino acids. The CDR3 sequence is CASSPNPNQPQHF. The CDR3, as DNA: TGTGCCAGCTCACCCAATCCCAATCAGCCCCAGCATTTT.

The chain uses TRBV5-1 and TRBJ2-1; no reliable D call. Germline CDR1 is SGHRS and CDR2 is YFSETQ. Trimming cost V 5 bases and J 6 bases, with 9 bases left between them. The CDR3 covers 12 residues. The DNA of the CDR3 is TGCGCCAGCAGGGCCACCGGCAATGAGCAGTTCTTC. Encoded protein: CASRATGNEQFF.

The rearrangement links TRBV6-5 to TRBJ1-1; 11 bases line up with TRBD1. The CDR3 extends over 15 amino acids. The V segment lost 0 bases and the J segment 4 bases; nucleotides outside the gene matches: 1. Germline lookup yields CDR1 MNHEY and CDR2 SVGAGI. CDR3 nucleotides: TGTGCCAGCAGTTACTCGGGGACAGGGGGCACTGAAGCTTTCTTT. Protein sequence: CASSYSGTGGTEAFF.

V is TRBV15 and J is TRBJ2-7; D ambiguous. In germline, CDR1 is LNHNV, CDR2 YYDKDF (reference sequence). This CDR3 is built from 14 residues. V was shortened by 2 bases and J by 7 bases, with 15 bases between the two germline ends. The CDR3 sequence: CATSRSRGAGEQYF. CDR3 DNA sequence: TGTGCCACCAGCAGATCCCGCGGCGCCGGGGAGCAGTACTTC.

V and J are TRBV18 and TRBJ1-2; D remains unclear. The CDR3 has 14 amino acids. V was clipped by 2 bases and J by 3 bases, with 10 bases between them. From germline, CDR1 is KGHSH and CDR2 LQKENI. CDR3 nucleotide sequence: TGTGCCAGCTCACCATATACAGATGACTATGGCTACACCTTC. Translation: CASSPYTDDYGYTF.

The J gene is TRBJ1-1, the V gene TRBV4-3, with D tentatively TRBD1 (6 bases). CDR1 is LGHNA and CDR2 is YSLEER in the germline V gene. The CDR3 is made up of 15 amino acids. Trimming removed 2 bases at V and 10 bases at J, with 20 bases between. CDR3 DNA: TGCGCCAGCAGCCAATCTGCCACACAGGGTTGGGTAGCTTTCTTT. Protein product: CASSQSATQGWVAFF.

This rearrangement joins TRBV5-1 to TRBJ1-2, with 8 bases fitting TRBD1. The CDR3 runs 13 residues. The junction had 7 bases not matched to a gene; V was cut back by 6 bases and J by 6 bases. Looked up from germline, CDR1 is SGHRS and CDR2 is YFSETQ. The CDR3 nucleotides are TGCGCCAGCAACAAAGACAGGGGCCATGGCTACACCTTC. Translation: CASNKDRGHGYTF.

As for this clone: Distinct nucleotide sequences in the sample also encode this CDR3. CDR3 bases: TGTGCCAGCAGGGCAGGGAACACTGAAGCTTTCTTT. Amino acids: CASRAGNTEAFF. The gene calls are TRBV12-3 or TRBV12-4 and TRBJ1-1; no clear D. This CDR3 contains 12 residues. V gave up 6 bases and J gave up 1 base, with 6 bases separating them.

The chain employs TRBV7-8 and TRBJ1-5, with D hard to call. This CDR3 has 14 residues. The germline V gene has CDR1 SGHVS and CDR2 FQNEAQ. The V end was cut by 2 bases, the J end by 6 bases, with 11 bases between. CDR3 amino acids: CASSLSEGSQPQHF. The CDR3 bases are TGTGCCAGCAGCTTATCCGAGGGCAGTCAGCCCCAGCATTTT.

This clone was counted only a few times. The rearrangement joins TRBV2 to TRBJ1-4; D might be TRBD1 (6 bases). This CDR3 is built from 14 residues. From germline, CDR1 is SNHLY and CDR2 FYNNEI. Trimming removed 7 bases from V and 3 bases from J, with 12 bases in between. The CDR3 region is CASMIQGANEKLFF. CDR3 sequence (DNA): TGTGCCAGCATGATACAGGGAGCTAATGAAAAACTGTTTTTT.